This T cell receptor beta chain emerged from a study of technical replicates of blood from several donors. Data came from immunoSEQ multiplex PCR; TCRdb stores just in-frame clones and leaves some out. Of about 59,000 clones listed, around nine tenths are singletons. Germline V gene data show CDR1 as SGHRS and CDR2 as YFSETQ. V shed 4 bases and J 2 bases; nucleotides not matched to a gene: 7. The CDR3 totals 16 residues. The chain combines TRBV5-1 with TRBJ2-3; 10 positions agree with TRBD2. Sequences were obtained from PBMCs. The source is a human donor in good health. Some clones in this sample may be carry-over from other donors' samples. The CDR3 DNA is TGCGCCAGCAGCCCCCTAGCGGGGGTCCTCACAGATACGCAGTATTTT. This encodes CASSPLAGVLTDTQYF. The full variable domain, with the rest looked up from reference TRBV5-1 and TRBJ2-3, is KAGVTQTPRYLIKTRGQQVTLSCSPISGHRSVSWYQQTPGQGLQFLFEYFSETQRNKGNFPGRFSGRQFSNSRSEMNVSTLELGDSALYLCASSPLAGVLTDTQYFGPGTRLTVL.